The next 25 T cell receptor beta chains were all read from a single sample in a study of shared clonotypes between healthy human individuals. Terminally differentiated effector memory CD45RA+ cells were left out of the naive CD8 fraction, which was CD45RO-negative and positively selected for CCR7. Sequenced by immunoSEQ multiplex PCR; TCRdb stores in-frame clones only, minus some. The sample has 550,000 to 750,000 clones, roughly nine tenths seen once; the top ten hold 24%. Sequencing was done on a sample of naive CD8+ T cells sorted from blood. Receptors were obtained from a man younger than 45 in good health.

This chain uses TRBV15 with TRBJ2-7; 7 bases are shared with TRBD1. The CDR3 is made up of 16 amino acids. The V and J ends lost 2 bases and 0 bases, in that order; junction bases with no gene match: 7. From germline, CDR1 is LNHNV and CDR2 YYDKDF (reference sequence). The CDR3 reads CATSRPGTEPSYEQYF. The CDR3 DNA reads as TGTGCCACCAGCAGACCCGGGACAGAACCCTCCTACGAGCAGTACTTC.

CDR3 amino acids: CASSQEKMGWGEAFF. In DNA form, the CDR3 reads TGCGCCAGCAGCCAAGAGAAGATGGGCTGGGGTGAAGCTTTCTTT. The chain is built from TRBV4-1 and TRBJ1-1; no firm D call. The CDR3 is 15 amino acids. Between the trimmed V and J ends, which lost 0 bases and 7 bases, there was a span of 15 bases. Germline V gene lookup returns CDR1 MGHRA and CDR2 YSYEKL.

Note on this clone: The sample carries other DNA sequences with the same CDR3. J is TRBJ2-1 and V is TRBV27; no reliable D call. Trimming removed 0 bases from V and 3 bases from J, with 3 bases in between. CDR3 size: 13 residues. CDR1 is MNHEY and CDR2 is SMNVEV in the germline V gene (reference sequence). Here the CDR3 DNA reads TGTGCCAGCAGTTTATCCAACTACAATGAGCAGTTCTTC. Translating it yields CASSLSNYNEQFF.

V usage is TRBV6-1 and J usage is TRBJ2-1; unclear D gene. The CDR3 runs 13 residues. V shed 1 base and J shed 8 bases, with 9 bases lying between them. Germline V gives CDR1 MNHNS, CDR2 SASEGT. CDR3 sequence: CASSEGVSYEQFF. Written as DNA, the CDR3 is TGTGCCAGCAGTGAAGGGGTGAGCTATGAGCAGTTCTTC.

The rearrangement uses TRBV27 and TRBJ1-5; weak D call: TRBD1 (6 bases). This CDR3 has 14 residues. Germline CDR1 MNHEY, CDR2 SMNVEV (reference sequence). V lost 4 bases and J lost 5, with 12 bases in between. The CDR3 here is CASSWTRGDQPQHF. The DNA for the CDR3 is TGTGCCAGCAGTTGGACCAGGGGTGATCAGCCCCAGCATTTT.

The CDR3 sequence is CARSGGPGGVLHEQYF. As DNA, the CDR3 is TGTGCCAGAAGCGGGGGACCGGGAGGAGTTCTCCACGAGCAGTACTTC. This chain joins TRBV5-3 and TRBJ2-7; 7 bases map to TRBD2. TRBV5-3 is treated as an ORF (open reading frame) with a function not yet certain. After removal of 4 bases from V and 5 bases from J, the junction contained 15 bases not matched to a gene. The CDR3 contains 16 residues.

This chain's CDR3 is CASSVAGGYEQYF. The CDR3 region has the DNA TGTGCCAGCAGTGTAGCGGGAGGTTACGAGCAGTACTTC. The chain joins TRBV5-6 to TRBJ2-7, with TRBD2 matching over 10 bases. V shed 5 bases, J shed 4 bases, and the junction held 3 bases outside the gene matches. CDR3 length: 13 amino acids. Germline CDR1 is SGHDT and CDR2 is YYEEEE. The full variable domain, with the rest looked up from reference TRBV5-6 and TRBJ2-7, is DAGVTQSPTHLIKTRGQQVTLRCSPKSGHDTVSWYQQALGQGPQFIFQYYEEEERQRGNFPDRFSGHQFPNYSSELNVNALLLGDSALYLCASSVAGGYEQYFGPGTRLTVT.

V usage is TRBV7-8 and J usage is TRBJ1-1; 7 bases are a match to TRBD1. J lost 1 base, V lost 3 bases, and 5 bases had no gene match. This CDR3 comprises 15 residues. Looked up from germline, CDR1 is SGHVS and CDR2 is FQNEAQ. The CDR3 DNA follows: TGTGCCAGCAGCTTTTCAGGGGGGTGGAACACTGAAGCTTTCTTT. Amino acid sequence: CASSFSGGWNTEAFF.

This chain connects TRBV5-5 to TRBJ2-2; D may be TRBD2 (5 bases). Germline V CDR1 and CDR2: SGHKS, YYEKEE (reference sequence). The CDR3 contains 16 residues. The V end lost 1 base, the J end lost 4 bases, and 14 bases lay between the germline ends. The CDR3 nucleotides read TGTGCCAGCAGCTTGCAGAATGGACTCCTCACCGGGGAGCTGTTTTTT. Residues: CASSLQNGLLTGELFF. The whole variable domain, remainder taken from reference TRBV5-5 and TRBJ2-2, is DAGVTQSPTHLIKTRGQQVTLRCSPISGHKSVSWYQQVLGQGPQFIFQYYEKEERGRGNFPDRFSARQFPNYSSELNVNALLLGDSALYLCASSLQNGLLTGELFFGEGSRLTVL.

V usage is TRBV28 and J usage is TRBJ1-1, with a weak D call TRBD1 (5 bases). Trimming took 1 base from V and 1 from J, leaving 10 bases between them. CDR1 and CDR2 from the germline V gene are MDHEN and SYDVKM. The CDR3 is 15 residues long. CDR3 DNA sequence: TGTGCCAGCAGTTTATATCCGGGGGGGAACACTGAAGCTTTCTTT. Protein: CASSLYPGGNTEAFF.

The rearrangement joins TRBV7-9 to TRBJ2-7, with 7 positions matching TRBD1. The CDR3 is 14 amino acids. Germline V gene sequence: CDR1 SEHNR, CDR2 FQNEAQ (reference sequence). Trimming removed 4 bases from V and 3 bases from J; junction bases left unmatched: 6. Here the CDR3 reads CASSSPGQNYEQYF. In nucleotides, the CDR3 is TGTGCCAGCAGCTCTCCGGGACAGAACTACGAGCAGTACTTC. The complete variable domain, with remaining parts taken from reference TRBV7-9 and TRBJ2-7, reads DTGVSQNPRHKITKRGQNVTFRCDPISEHNRLYWYRQTLGQGPEFLTYFQNEAQLEKSRLLSDRFSAERPKGSFSTLEIQRTEQGDSAMYLCASSSPGQNYEQYFGPGTRLTVT.

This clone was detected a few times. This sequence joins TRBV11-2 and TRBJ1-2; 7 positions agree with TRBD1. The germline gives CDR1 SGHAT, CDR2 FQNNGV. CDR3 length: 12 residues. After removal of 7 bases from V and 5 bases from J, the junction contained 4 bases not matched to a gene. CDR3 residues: CASTTGVYGYTF. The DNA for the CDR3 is TGTGCCAGCACAACAGGGGTTTATGGCTACACCTTC.

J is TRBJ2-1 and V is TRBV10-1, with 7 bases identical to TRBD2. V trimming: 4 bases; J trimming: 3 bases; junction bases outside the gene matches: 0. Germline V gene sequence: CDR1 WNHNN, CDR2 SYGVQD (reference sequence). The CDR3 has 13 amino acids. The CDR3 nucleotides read TGCGCCAGCAGTGCTAGCGGCTACAATGAGCAGTTCTTC. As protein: CASSASGYNEQFF.

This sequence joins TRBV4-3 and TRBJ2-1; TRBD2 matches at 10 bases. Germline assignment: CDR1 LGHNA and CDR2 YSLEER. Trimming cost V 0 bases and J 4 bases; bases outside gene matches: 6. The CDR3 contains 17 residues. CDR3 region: CASSQDGTSGKYNEQFF. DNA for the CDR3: TGCGCCAGCAGCCAAGATGGTACTAGCGGGAAATACAATGAGCAGTTCTTC.

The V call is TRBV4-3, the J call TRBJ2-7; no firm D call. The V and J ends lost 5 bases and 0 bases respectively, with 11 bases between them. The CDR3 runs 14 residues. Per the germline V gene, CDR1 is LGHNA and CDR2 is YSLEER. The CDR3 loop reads CASSSYLGSYEQYF. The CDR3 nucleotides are TGCGCCAGCAGCTCTTATTTGGGCTCCTACGAGCAGTACTTC.

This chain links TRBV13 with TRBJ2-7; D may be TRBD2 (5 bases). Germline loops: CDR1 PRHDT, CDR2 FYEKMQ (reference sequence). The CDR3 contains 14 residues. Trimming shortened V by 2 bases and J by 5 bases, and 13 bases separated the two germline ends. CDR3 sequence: CASSLRGSVHEQYF. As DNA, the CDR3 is TGTGCCAGCAGCTTAAGAGGGTCCGTCCACGAGCAGTACTTC.

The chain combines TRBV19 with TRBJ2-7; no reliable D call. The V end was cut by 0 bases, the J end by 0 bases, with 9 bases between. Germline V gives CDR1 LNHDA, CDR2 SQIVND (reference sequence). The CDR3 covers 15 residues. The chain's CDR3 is CASSIEGSLSYEQYF. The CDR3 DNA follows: TGTGCCAGTAGTATAGAGGGGTCTCTCTCCTACGAGCAGTACTTC.

This CDR3 is CASSLTSGKYNEQFF. DNA of the CDR3: TGTGCCAGTAGTCTAACTAGCGGGAAGTACAATGAGCAGTTCTTC. The chain has TRBV19 and TRBJ2-1, with 10 positions matching TRBD2. CDR3 size: 15 residues. CDR1 and CDR2 from the germline V gene are LNHDA and SQIVND (reference sequence). Trimming took 5 bases from V and 4 from J; bases not matched to a gene: 5.

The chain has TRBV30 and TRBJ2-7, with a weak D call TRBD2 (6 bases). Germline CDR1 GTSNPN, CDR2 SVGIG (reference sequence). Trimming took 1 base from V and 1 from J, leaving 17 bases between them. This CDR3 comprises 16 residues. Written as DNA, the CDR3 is TGTGCCTGGAGTGCGCCTGGGCTAGCGTTATCCTACGAGCAGTACTTC. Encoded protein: CAWSAPGLALSYEQYF.

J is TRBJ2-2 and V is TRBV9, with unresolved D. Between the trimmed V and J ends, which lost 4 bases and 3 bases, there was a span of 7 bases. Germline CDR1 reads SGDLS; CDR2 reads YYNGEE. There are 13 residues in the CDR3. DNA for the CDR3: TGTGCCAGCAGCCCAGGCGACACCGGGGAGCTGTTTTTT. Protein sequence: CASSPGDTGELFF.

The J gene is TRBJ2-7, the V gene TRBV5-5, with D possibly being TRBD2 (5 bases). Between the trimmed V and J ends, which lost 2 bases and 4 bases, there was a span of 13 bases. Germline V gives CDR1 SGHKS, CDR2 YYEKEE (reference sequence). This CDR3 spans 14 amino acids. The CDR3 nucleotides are TGTGCCAGCAGCTTCCGGACGACTATTTACGAGCAGTACTTC. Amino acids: CASSFRTTIYEQYF.

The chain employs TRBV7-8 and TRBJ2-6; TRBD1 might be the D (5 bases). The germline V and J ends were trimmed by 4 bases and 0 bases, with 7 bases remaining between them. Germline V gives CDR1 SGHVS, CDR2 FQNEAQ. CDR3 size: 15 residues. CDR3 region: CASSSGFSGANVLTF. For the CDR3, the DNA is TGTGCCAGCAGCTCAGGGTTCTCTGGGGCCAACGTCCTGACTTTC.

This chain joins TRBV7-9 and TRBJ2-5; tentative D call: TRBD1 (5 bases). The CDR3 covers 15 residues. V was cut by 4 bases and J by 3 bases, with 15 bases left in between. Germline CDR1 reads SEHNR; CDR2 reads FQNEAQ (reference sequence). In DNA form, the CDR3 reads TGTGCCAGCAGCTCCACCGCACAGGCTAAAGAGACCCAGTACTTC. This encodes CASSSTAQAKETQYF.

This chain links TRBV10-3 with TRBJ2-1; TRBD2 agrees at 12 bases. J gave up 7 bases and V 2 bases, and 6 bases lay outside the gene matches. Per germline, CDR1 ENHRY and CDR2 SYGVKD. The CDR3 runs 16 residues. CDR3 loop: CAISEPRLAGDNEQFF. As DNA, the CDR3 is TGTGCCATCAGTGAGCCTCGACTAGCGGGAGATAATGAGCAGTTCTTC.

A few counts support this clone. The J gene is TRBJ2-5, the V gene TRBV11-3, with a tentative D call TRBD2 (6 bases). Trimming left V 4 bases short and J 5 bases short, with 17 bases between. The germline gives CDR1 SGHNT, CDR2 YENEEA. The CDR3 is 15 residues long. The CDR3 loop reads CASSSRTSRGETQYF. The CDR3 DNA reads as TGTGCCAGCAGCTCCCGGACATCCCGGGGGGAGACCCAGTACTTC.